The next 27 T cell receptor beta chains were all read from a single sample in a study of blood T cell repertoires in COVID-19. Sequencing was performed with immunoSEQ multiplex PCR; in TCRdb, only in-frame clones are kept and a portion is missing. The table has over 100,000 clones, 85% to 90% seen once; the top ten hold around 1.1%. The material sequenced was peripheral blood. The receptors originated from a human donor in a cohort sampled during active COVID-19.

The chain employs TRBV18 and TRBJ2-1, with D possibly TRBD1 on 6 matching bases. Trimming pared 3 bases from V and 0 bases from J, leaving 18 bases between. The germline gives CDR1 KGHSH, CDR2 LQKENI. This CDR3 has 18 amino acids. Here the CDR3 DNA reads TGTGCCAGCTCACCCATTTTGGCAGGACAGAGCTCCTACAATGAGCAGTTCTTC. Translation: CASSPILAGQSSYNEQFF.

V usage is TRBV5-5 and J usage is TRBJ1-2, with D tentatively TRBD1 (5 bases). This CDR3 comprises 15 residues. Trimming stripped 0 bases from V and 4 bases from J, with 13 bases between. Germline lookup yields CDR1 SGHKS and CDR2 YYEKEE (reference sequence). CDR3 in amino acids: CASSLVPDKTYGYTF. CDR3 nucleotides: TGTGCCAGCAGCTTGGTTCCGGACAAGACCTATGGCTACACCTTC.

In this sample, this clone turned up once. This chain uses TRBV11-1 with TRBJ2-7, with D perhaps matching TRBD2 (7 bases). This CDR3 has 14 amino acids. V lost 2 bases and J lost 2, with 10 bases in between. Looked up from germline, CDR1 is SGHAT and CDR2 is FQDESV (reference sequence). The chain's CDR3 is CASSLSGTTYEQYF. The CDR3 bases are TGTGCCAGCAGCTTAAGCGGGACAACCTACGAGCAGTACTTC.

The chain joins TRBV10-2 to TRBJ1-5, with D maybe TRBD1 (6 bases). CDR1 is WSHSY, CDR2 SAAADI, per germline. The CDR3 extends over 12 amino acids. Trimming took 2 bases from V and 11 from J, leaving 10 bases between them. The CDR3 region is CASSEATGSQHF. In nucleotides, the CDR3 is TGCGCCAGCAGTGAGGCCACAGGGTCCCAGCATTTT.

The chain has TRBV27 and TRBJ2-5, with 7 bases aligning to TRBD1. Germline CDR1 and CDR2: MNHEY and SMNVEV (reference sequence). The CDR3 is made up of 16 amino acids. V shed 4 bases and J 1 base; nucleotides not matched to a gene: 9. The CDR3 DNA reads TGTGCCAGCAGTTCCCAGCACCGGACAGGCCAAGAGACCCAGTACTTC. Translating it yields CASSSQHRTGQETQYF.

The chain combines TRBV7-6 with TRBJ2-5, with a weak D call TRBD1 (6 bases). The germline gives CDR1 SGHVS, CDR2 FNYEAQ. V gave up 11 bases and J gave up 4 bases, with 17 bases separating them. This CDR3 region has 13 residues. CDR3 nucleotide sequence: TGTGCCGGCACAGCGGTAGGGGGAGAGACCCAGTACTTC. Translating it yields CAGTAVGGETQYF.

This sequence joins TRBV6-6 and TRBJ1-3, with D tentatively TRBD1 (6 bases). The CDR3 has 15 residues. V lost 2 bases to trimming and J lost 0 bases, with 8 bases between them. Germline V gives CDR1 MNHNY, CDR2 SVGAGI (reference sequence). CDR3 loop: CASSYTDSSGNTIYF. CDR3 coding DNA: TGTGCCAGCAGTTACACGGACAGCTCTGGAAACACCATATATTTT.

The chain links TRBV28 to TRBJ1-2, with 9 nucleotides matching TRBD1. V lost 7 bases and J lost 4; bases outside the gene matches: 13. CDR3 length: 16 residues. Germline loops: CDR1 MDHEN, CDR2 SYDVKM. CDR3: CASTRPGGQGSYGYTF. The DNA for the CDR3 is TGTGCCAGCACCCGCCCCGGGGGACAGGGCTCCTATGGCTACACCTTC.

This clone showed up just a few times. The rearrangement uses TRBV7-2 and TRBJ1-5, with D hard to call. Trimming left V 5 bases short and J 2 bases short, with 7 bases between. Germline V lookup: CDR1 SGHTA, CDR2 FQGNSA. The CDR3 loop spans 13 amino acids. In DNA form, the CDR3 reads TGTGCCAGCAGCCAGGATCGCAATCAGCCCCAGCATTTT. Its protein is CASSQDRNQPQHF.

This clone showed up just once. The rearrangement joins TRBV19 to TRBJ2-3; D is possibly TRBD1 (6 bases). The CDR3 contains 14 residues. The germline V gene encodes CDR1 LNHDA and CDR2 SQIVND (reference sequence). V lost 5 bases to trimming and J lost 10 bases, with 19 bases between them. The CDR3 here is CASSRTGLKEAQYF. CDR3 DNA: TGTGCCAGTAGTCGTACAGGGCTGAAGGAGGCGCAGTATTTT.

In this sample, this clone turned up once. The chain couples TRBV9 to TRBJ2-7, with D possibly being TRBD2 (6 bases). Deletions cut 3 bases from V and 3 bases from J, with 13 bases between. CDR3 size: 14 residues. Germline CDR1 and CDR2: SGDLS and YYNGEE. CDR3 bases: TGTGCCAGCAGCGCGCGCGGGGATTACTACGAGCAGTACTTC. Translating it yields CASSARGDYYEQYF.

The chain uses TRBV11-2 and TRBJ2-5; no definite D call. V shed 2 bases and J shed 0 bases, with 13 bases lying between them. Germline V gene sequence: CDR1 SGHAT, CDR2 FQNNGV. The CDR3 covers 16 residues. For the CDR3, the DNA is TGTGCCAGCAGCTTATTCCCGACTGGGTACCAAGAGACCCAGTACTTC. Protein: CASSLFPTGYQETQYF.

The chain combines TRBV19 with TRBJ1-5; possibly TRBD1 for D (6 bases). Germline loops: CDR1 LNHDA, CDR2 SQIVND (reference sequence). Trimming pared 7 bases from V and 2 bases from J, leaving 12 bases between. This CDR3 comprises 14 residues. The CDR3 region is CASKNREGNQPQHF. CDR3 in DNA: TGTGCCAGTAAAAACAGGGAAGGCAATCAGCCCCAGCATTTT.

Turning to this clone: Other DNA sequences in this specimen translate into the identical CDR3. The gene calls are TRBV6-5 and TRBJ2-3; D perhaps matches TRBD2 (5 bases). Germline V CDR1 and CDR2: MNHEY, SVGAGI. V was shortened by 0 bases and J by 1 base, with 5 bases between the two germline ends. This CDR3 is built from 14 residues. DNA of the CDR3: TGTGCCAGCAGTTACTCGAGGGGCACAGATACGCAGTATTTT. Translation: CASSYSRGTDTQYF.

V gene TRBV20-1 combines with J gene TRBJ2-7; TRBD1 matches at 8 bases. The CDR3 has 18 amino acids. The ends lost 3 bases at V and 3 bases at J; junction bases unmatched: 19. Germline V gene lookup returns CDR1 DFQATT and CDR2 SNEGSKA (reference sequence). CDR3 loop: CSASVSDRDIGMVYEQYF. The CDR3 DNA reads TGCAGTGCTAGTGTGTCGGACAGGGATATTGGTATGGTCTACGAGCAGTACTTC.

The chain joins TRBV6-5 to TRBJ2-5; TRBD2 aligns across 9 bases. The CDR3 has 13 amino acids. Germline assignment: CDR1 MNHEY and CDR2 SVGAGI. The junction had 3 bases not matched to a gene; V was cut back by 6 bases and J by 4 bases. CDR3 DNA sequence: TGTGCCAGCAGAGGCGGGGGGGCAGAGACCCAGTACTTC. Translating it yields CASRGGGAETQYF.

This chain joins TRBV7-9 and TRBJ2-1; 8 bases are a match to TRBD2. CDR1 and CDR2 (germline): SEHNR, FQNEAQ (reference sequence). This CDR3 has 19 residues. The ends lost 5 bases at V and 0 bases at J; junction bases unmatched: 15. As DNA, the CDR3 is TGTGCCAGCAGCGCTTTAGGGGGTATAGCGGGACCCTCCTACAATGAGCAGTTCTTC. Encoded protein: CASSALGGIAGPSYNEQFF.

The chain recombines TRBV3-1 (or the pseudogene TRBV3-2) with TRBJ1-2, with 7 bases fitting TRBD1. CDR1 is LGHDT and CDR2 is YNNKEL in the germline V gene (reference sequence). The CDR3 is 15 residues long. Losses at the gene ends were 5 bases for V and 3 bases for J; bases not matched to a gene: 9. CDR3 coding DNA: TGTGCCAGCAGCTTCCCAGCGACAGGGTACTATGGCTACACCTTC. It encodes CASSFPATGYYGYTF.

The chain has TRBV24-1 and TRBJ1-5, with TRBD1 matching 10 bases. J was trimmed by 7 bases and V by 2 bases; bases with no gene match: 7. The CDR3 runs 16 residues. Germline-derived CDR1 and CDR2 are KGHDR and SFDVKD. The CDR3, as DNA: TGTGCCACCAGTGATTCCGGACAGGGGGGTCGGCAGCCCCAGCATTTT. Its translation is CATSDSGQGGRQPQHF.

The chain uses TRBV6-1 and TRBJ1-3, with 7 bases lining up with TRBD1. The CDR3 is made up of 17 amino acids. Germline lookup yields CDR1 MNHNS and CDR2 SASEGT. Losses at the gene ends were 4 bases for V and 0 bases for J; bases not matched to a gene: 9. The CDR3 sequence is CASSVLPGQRSGNTIYF. Written as DNA, the CDR3 is TGTGCCAGCAGTGTGTTACCGGGACAGCGCTCTGGAAACACCATATATTTT.

This clone was counted only a few times. The chain combines TRBV6-6 with TRBJ1-3; D unclear. CDR1 and CDR2 (germline): MNHNY, SVGAGI (reference sequence). CDR3 length equals 14 residues. Trimming removed 0 bases at V and 4 bases at J, with 7 bases between. The DNA for the CDR3 is TGTGCCAGCAGTTACTCAGAGTTCGGAAACACCATATATTTT. Translating it yields CASSYSEFGNTIYF.

The chain couples TRBV6-5 to TRBJ1-1; the D gene is possibly TRBD1 (6 bases). The V gene lost 7 bases and the J gene lost 4 bases, with 16 bases spanning the gap. CDR1 and CDR2 from the germline V gene are MNHEY and SVGAGI. The length of the CDR3 is 14 residues. CDR3 DNA: TGTGCCAGCATTGCAACAGGGTGGCGCACTGAAGCTTTCTTT. Protein: CASIATGWRTEAFF.

The chain recombines TRBV11-3 with TRBJ2-2; 13 nucleotides match TRBD2. The CDR3 has 16 residues. With 5 bases clipped from V and 6 bases from J, the junction kept 6 bases outside the gene matches. Looked up from germline, CDR1 is SGHNT and CDR2 is YENEEA. The DNA for the CDR3 is TGTGCCAGCAGCAAGGGACTAGCGGGAAACCCCGGGGAGCTGTTTTTT. Its protein is CASSKGLAGNPGELFF.

This sequence joins TRBV2 and TRBJ1-2; no clear D gene. Between the trimmed V and J ends, which lost 5 bases and 1 base, there was a span of 8 bases. CDR3 length: 13 residues. Per the germline V gene, CDR1 is SNHLY and CDR2 is FYNNEI. The DNA for the CDR3 is TGTGCCAGCAGTCGAAACATTAACTATGGCTACACCTTC. Its translation is CASSRNINYGYTF. The full variable domain, with the rest looked up from reference TRBV2 and TRBJ1-2, is EPEVTQTPSHQVTQMGQEVILRCVPISNHLYFYWYRQILGQKVEFLVSFYNNEISEKSEIFDDQFSVERPDGSNFTLKIRSTKLEDSAMYFCASSRNINYGYTFGSGTRLTVV.

The chain employs TRBV7-2 and TRBJ2-7; possible D gene TRBD2, 5 bases. Trimming shortened V by 2 bases and J by 5 bases, and 16 bases separated the two germline ends. The V gene's germline CDR1 is SGHTA and CDR2 FQGNSA. CDR3 length: 15 amino acids. The CDR3 DNA follows: TGTGCCAGCAGCTTATATCGTCGGGGAAGGAACGAGCAGTACTTC. Its translation: CASSLYRRGRNEQYF.

The gene calls are TRBV11-3 and TRBJ2-7; D is unclear. The ends were cut back, 4 bases at V and 2 bases at J, with 3 bases in the middle. Germline V gene data show CDR1 as SGHNT and CDR2 as YENEEA. The CDR3 contains 11 residues. CDR3 loop: CASSYTYEQYF. CDR3 nucleotide sequence: TGTGCCAGCAGCTACACCTACGAGCAGTACTTC.

V is TRBV3-1 (or the pseudogene TRBV3-2) and J is TRBJ1-2; D is ambiguous. The CDR3 length is 13 residues. Trimming took 2 bases from V and 7 from J, leaving 11 bases between them. Per germline, CDR1 LGHDT and CDR2 YNNKEL (reference sequence). CDR3 coding DNA: TGTGCCAGCAGCCAATCGGTGTCTGGTGGCTACACCTTC. It translates to CASSQSVSGGYTF.